The 13 T cell receptor beta chains below all came from one sample that was sequenced in a study of shared clonotypes between healthy human individuals. Naive CD8 isolation took CD45RO-negative cells positively selected for CCR7 and excluded terminally differentiated effector memory CD45RA+ cells. Using immunoSEQ multiplex PCR, the repertoire was profiled, and TCRdb retains in-frame clones only, with some absent. The repertoire consists of about 2.2 million clones, with approximately 94% occurring once and the leading ten covering about 1.5%. The source material was naive CD8+ T cells from PBMCs. Receptor source: a man younger than 35 in good health. Some clones in this sample may be carry-over from other donors' samples.

This chain links TRBV7-9 with TRBJ2-1; 10 bases agree with TRBD1. CDR3 length equals 15 residues. V shed 7 bases, J shed 9 bases, and the junction held 12 bases outside the gene matches. Per germline, CDR1 SEHNR and CDR2 FQNEAQ (reference sequence). DNA of the CDR3: TGTGCCAGCATCGGAAACCGGGACAGGGGACGTGAGCAGTTCTTC. It yields the protein CASIGNRDRGREQFF.

The genes are TRBV19 and TRBJ1-5, with D maybe TRBD1 (6 bases). CDR3 length: 14 residues. V was trimmed by 5 bases and J by 0 bases, leaving 8 bases between them. Germline CDR1 reads LNHDA; CDR2 reads SQIVND (reference sequence). CDR3 nucleotides: TGTGCCAGTAGTGGACAGAATAGCAATCAGCCCCAGCATTTT. Its protein product is CASSGQNSNQPQHF.

The table lists this clone with a count of one. The chain combines TRBV2 with TRBJ2-5; TRBD1 is a possible D gene (6 bases). CDR3 length equals 14 residues. Between the trimmed V and J ends, which lost 6 bases and 4 bases, there was a span of 15 bases. Germline CDR1 SNHLY, CDR2 FYNNEI. CDR3: CASRETGRRETQYF. In DNA form, the CDR3 reads TGTGCCAGCAGAGAGACAGGACGAAGAGAGACCCAGTACTTC.

The genes are TRBV11-2 and TRBJ2-2; 7 bases map to TRBD1. V was clipped by 5 bases and J by 1 base; unmatched bases: 10. The CDR3 contains 17 residues. Germline values: CDR1 SGHAT, CDR2 FQNNGV. The chain's CDR3 is CASSLNYRGENTGELFF. The CDR3, as DNA: TGTGCCAGCAGCCTTAACTACAGGGGCGAGAACACCGGGGAGCTGTTTTTT.

On this clone itself: Other DNA sequences within the sample encode an identical CDR3. V is TRBV9 and J is TRBJ1-4, with D perhaps TRBD1 (5 bases). Germline V CDR1 and CDR2: SGDLS, YYNGEE. This CDR3 is 16 amino acids long. The germline V and J ends were trimmed by 2 bases and 0 bases, with 11 bases remaining between them. This CDR3 reads CASSVGTAATNEKLFF. As DNA, the CDR3 is TGTGCCAGCAGCGTGGGGACGGCTGCAACTAATGAAAAACTGTTTTTT.

The chain joins TRBV4-2 to TRBJ2-7; perhaps D is TRBD1 or TRBD2 (6 bases each). The germline V gene encodes CDR1 LGHNA and CDR2 YNFKEQ. There are 15 residues in the CDR3. The V end was cut by 3 bases, the J end by 6 bases, with 18 bases between. The CDR3 protein is CASSHWPGGEGEQYF. Written as DNA, the CDR3 is TGTGCCAGCAGCCATTGGCCCGGGGGCGAGGGCGAGCAGTACTTC.

This clone came up once. This sequence joins TRBV19 and TRBJ1-5; D remains ambiguous. Germline V gene sequence: CDR1 LNHDA, CDR2 SQIVND (reference sequence). The ends were cut back, 6 bases at V and 2 bases at J, with 14 bases in the middle. The CDR3 has 15 residues. Here the CDR3 reads CASSRQVVGNQPQHF. The DNA for the CDR3 is TGTGCCAGTAGCAGGCAGGTAGTTGGCAATCAGCCCCAGCATTTT.

The chain has TRBV7-8 and TRBJ2-1; TRBD2 agrees at 9 bases. Germline V CDR1 and CDR2: SGHVS, FQNEAQ. V shed 3 bases and J 9 bases; nucleotides not matched to a gene: 9. This CDR3 is 15 amino acids long. In DNA, the CDR3 is TGTGCCAGCAGCTTTAAGGGACTAGCCCAAGCTGAGCAGTTCTTC. Translating gives CASSFKGLAQAEQFF.

This chain uses TRBV7-9 with TRBJ2-7; D uncertain. The CDR3 is 13 residues long. V was cut by 6 bases and J by 3 bases, with 12 bases left in between. Germline V gives CDR1 SEHNR, CDR2 FQNEAQ (reference sequence). Here the CDR3 DNA reads TGTGCCAGCAGTCATACAATGGTCTACGAGCAGTACTTC. Its translation is CASSHTMVYEQYF.

This clone appeared once. The V and J genes are TRBV5-1 and TRBJ1-1; tentatively, D is TRBD1 (6 bases). V lost 3 bases to trimming and J lost 0 bases, with 12 bases between them. This CDR3 comprises 15 residues. Germline CDR1 reads SGHRS; CDR2 reads YFSETQ. CDR3: CASSYRGQMNTEAFF. DNA of the CDR3: TGCGCCAGCAGCTATCGGGGACAAATGAACACTGAAGCTTTCTTT. Full variable domain (remainder filled in from reference TRBV5-1 and TRBJ1-1): KAGVTQTPRYLIKTRGQQVTLSCSPISGHRSVSWYQQTPGQGLQFLFEYFSETQRNKGNFPGRFSGRQFSNSRSEMNVSTLELGDSALYLCASSYRGQMNTEAFFGQGTRLTVV.

This clone was seen just once. This rearrangement joins TRBV7-9 to TRBJ1-2; 10 bases fit TRBD1. CDR3 length: 18 residues. Germline loops: CDR1 SEHNR, CDR2 FQNEAQ (reference sequence). V lost 1 base to trimming and J lost 1 base; unmatched junction nucleotides: 9. Here the CDR3 DNA reads TGTGCCAGCAGCTTAGGAGGGACAGGGGACTGGCTTAACTATGGCTACACCTTC. Amino acid sequence: CASSLGGTGDWLNYGYTF.

This clone was seen only once. The chain couples TRBV6-6 to TRBJ1-4, with D hard to call. Germline V CDR1 and CDR2: MNHNY, SVGAGI (reference sequence). This CDR3 has 15 amino acids. V was clipped by 1 base and J by 3 bases, with 9 bases between them. The CDR3: CASSYFRRANEKLFF. CDR3 in DNA: TGTGCCAGCAGTTACTTTCGAAGGGCTAATGAAAAACTGTTTTTT.

This chain links TRBV29-1 with TRBJ2-3, with D possibly being TRBD1 (6 bases). The CDR3 length is 15 residues. The germline V gene has CDR1 SQVTM and CDR2 ANQGSEA. The V end lost 6 bases, the J end lost 0 bases, and 16 bases lay between the germline ends. The CDR3 loop reads CSVWGLHDSTDTQYF. For the CDR3, the DNA is TGCAGCGTATGGGGGCTCCACGATAGCACAGATACGCAGTATTTT.